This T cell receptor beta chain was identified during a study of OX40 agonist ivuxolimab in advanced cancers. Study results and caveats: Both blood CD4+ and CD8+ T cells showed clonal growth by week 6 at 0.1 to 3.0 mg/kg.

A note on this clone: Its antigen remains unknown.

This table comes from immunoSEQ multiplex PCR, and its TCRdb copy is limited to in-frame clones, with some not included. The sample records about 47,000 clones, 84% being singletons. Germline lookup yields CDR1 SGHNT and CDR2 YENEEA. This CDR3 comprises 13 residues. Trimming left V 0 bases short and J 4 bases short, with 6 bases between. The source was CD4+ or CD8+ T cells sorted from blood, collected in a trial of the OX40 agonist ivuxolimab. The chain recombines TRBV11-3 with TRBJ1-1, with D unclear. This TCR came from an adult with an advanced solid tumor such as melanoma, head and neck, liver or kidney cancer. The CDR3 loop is CASSLESRTEAFF. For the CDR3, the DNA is TGTGCCAGCAGCTTAGAGTCTCGCACTGAAGCTTTCTTT.